In this sample, the clone carrying this TCR beta chain turned up a few times. As yet, its antigen is unknown. The study ran its PCR with 60 Vbeta and 13 Jbeta primers. Profiling relied on immunoSEQ multiplex PCR, and the TCRdb table lists in-frame clones only, not all of them. The table lists under 200,000 clones, roughly 80% of them singletons. The V end lost 0 bases, the J end lost 3 bases, and 8 bases lay between the germline ends. CDR1 and CDR2 (germline): LGHNA, YSLEER. This CDR3 is 14 amino acids long. This entry belongs to a study of cytomegalovirus exposure and HLA in healthy donors. Overall study results and limits: Specific recognition of CMV antigens was confirmed in vitro for a few chains (all CMV-associated). An analysis that came later showed most CMV-associated TCR beta chains appearing HLA-restricted.

Material: PBMCs. The TCR originated in a man in his thirties or forties in good health and CMV-seropositive. V and J are TRBV4-3 and TRBJ1-2; D not resolved. The CDR3, as DNA: TGCGCCAGCAGCCAAGAAATGGCACACTATGGCTACACCTTC. Translation gives CASSQEMAHYGYTF.